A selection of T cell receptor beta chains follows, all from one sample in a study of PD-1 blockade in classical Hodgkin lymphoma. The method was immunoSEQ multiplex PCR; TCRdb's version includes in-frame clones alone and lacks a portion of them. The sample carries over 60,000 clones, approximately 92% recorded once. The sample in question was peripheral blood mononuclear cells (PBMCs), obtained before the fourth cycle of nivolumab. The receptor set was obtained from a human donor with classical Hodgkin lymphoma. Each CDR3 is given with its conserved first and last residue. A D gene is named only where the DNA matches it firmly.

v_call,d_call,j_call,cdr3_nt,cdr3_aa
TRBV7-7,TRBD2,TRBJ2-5,TGTGCCAGCAGCTTAGAAGGACTAGCGGCACAAGAGACCCAGTACTTC,CASSLEGLAAQETQYF
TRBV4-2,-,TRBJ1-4,TGTGCCAGCAGCCAAGATGTCAAGGGAAGGCGTGAAAAACTGTTTTTT,CASSQDVKGRREKLFF
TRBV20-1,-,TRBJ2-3,TGCAGTGCTAGAGACACAGATACGCAGTATTTT,CSARDTDTQYF
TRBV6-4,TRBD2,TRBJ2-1,TGTGCCAGCAGTGACGAGCTAGCGGGACTCAATGAGCAGTTCTTC,CASSDELAGLNEQFF
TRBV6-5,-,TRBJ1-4,TGTGCCAGCAGTTACGGAGGGGAGGTTGAAAAACTGTTTTTT,CASSYGGEVEKLFF
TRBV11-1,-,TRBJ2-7,TGTGCCAGCAGCTTAGGCCCCGGGGGAGAGCAGTACTTC,CASSLGPGGEQYF
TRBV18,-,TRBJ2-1,TGTGCCAGCTCACCTGGACTAACTTGGAATGAGCAGTTCTTC,CASSPGLTWNEQFF
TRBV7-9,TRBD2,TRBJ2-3,TGTGCCAGCAGCCCGAAGGGACTAGTATCGGGCACAGATACGCAGTATTTT,CASSPKGLVSGTDTQYF
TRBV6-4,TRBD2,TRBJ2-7,TGTGCCAGCAGTGACGCGGGACTACGCTACGAGCAGTACTTC,CASSDAGLRYEQYF
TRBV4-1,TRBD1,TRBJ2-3,TGCGCCAGCAGCCAAGATCATAGGACAGGTTTCACAGATACGCAGTATTTT,CASSQDHRTGFTDTQYF
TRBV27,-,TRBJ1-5,TGTGCCAGCAGTTTATGGGGGAATAGCAATCAGCCCCAGCATTTT,CASSLWGNSNQPQHF
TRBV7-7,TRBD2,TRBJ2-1,TGTGCCAGCAGCCCCGGGACTAGCGGGTACAATGAGCAGTTCTTC,CASSPGTSGYNEQFF
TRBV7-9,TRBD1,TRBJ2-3,TGTGCCAGCAGCCAAGGACAGGGGGGTCGAGATACGCAGTATTTT,CASSQGQGGRDTQYF
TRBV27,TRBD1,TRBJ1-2,TGTGCCAGCAGTTCACACAACATCGGACAGGGGGCGCATGGCTACACCTTC,CASSSHNIGQGAHGYTF
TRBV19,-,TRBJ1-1,TGTGCCAGTAAAGTCCGGGACACACACACTGAAGCTTTCTTT,CASKVRDTHTEAFF
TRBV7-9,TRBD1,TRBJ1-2,TGTGCCAGCAGCTTTCGGACAGGCGATGGCTACACCTTC,CASSFRTGDGYTF
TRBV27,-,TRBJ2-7,TGTGCCAGCAGTTCGTTAGGACAGTTCTACGAGCAGTACTTC,CASSSLGQFYEQYF
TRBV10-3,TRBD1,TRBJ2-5,TGTGCCATCAGAGGGACAGGGATCCAAGAGACCCAGTACTTC,CAIRGTGIQETQYF
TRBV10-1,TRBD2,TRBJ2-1,TGCGCCAGCAGTGAGTCGAGACTAGCGGGAGGGAATGAGCAGTTCTTC,CASSESRLAGGNEQFF
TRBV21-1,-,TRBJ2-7,TGTGCCAGCAGCATGTTGCTAGCGGGGGTGACCTACGAGCAGTACTTC,CASSMLLAGVTYEQYF